This is a list of T cell receptor beta chains from one sample in a study of vaccination and CD4 T cells after COVID-19. Antigen specificity for these receptors is unknown. In TCRdb, the PCR reads were re-called with MiXCR into one record per CDR3 protein. The sample lists about 21,000 distinct CDR3 sequences; under 60% were seen once. The specimen sequenced was CD4+ T cells from blood, cultured in vitro. The receptors stem from a human donor who had recovered from COVID-19. Each CDR3 is given without its conserved first and last residue. Fields, in order: V gene, J gene, CDR3 protein.

v_call: TRBV20-1
j_call: TRBJ2-2
cdr3_aa: SARGTSNTGELF

v_call: TRBV7-9
j_call: TRBJ1-1
cdr3_aa: ASSQGRITEAF

v_call: TRBV20-1
j_call: TRBJ2-1
cdr3_aa: SATQNEQF

v_call: TRBV28
j_call: TRBJ2-7
cdr3_aa: ASTREGEQY

v_call: TRBV7-8
j_call: TRBJ2-6
cdr3_aa: ASSLLGANVLT

v_call: TRBV6-1
j_call: TRBJ2-1
cdr3_aa: ASSPRTSSYNEQF

v_call: TRBV20-1
j_call: TRBJ2-2
cdr3_aa: SAPGQDSTGELF

v_call: TRBV20-1
j_call: TRBJ2-3
cdr3_aa: SARIGGRTDTQY

v_call: TRBV4-3
j_call: TRBJ2-5
cdr3_aa: ASSQGWEGETQY

v_call: TRBV29-1
j_call: TRBJ1-1
cdr3_aa: SVEGTGRTEAF

v_call: TRBV20-1
j_call: TRBJ2-2
cdr3_aa: SASGNTGELF

v_call: TRBV10-3
j_call: TRBJ1-5
cdr3_aa: AISEGDQPQH

v_call: TRBV24-1
j_call: TRBJ1-2
cdr3_aa: ATSLTGYGYT

v_call: TRBV28
j_call: TRBJ2-7
cdr3_aa: ASTQTDTYEQY